The subject of this entry is one T cell receptor beta chain. The antigen remains unidentified. Repertoires were generated with immunoSEQ multiplex PCR, while TCRdb's copy carries only in-frame clones and drops some. The repertoire holds approximately 50,000 clones, with approximately 90% as singletons. Trimming took 3 bases from V and 4 from J, leaving 12 bases between them. CDR3 size: 14 residues. Germline CDR1 is MRHNA and CDR2 is SNTAGT. This record belongs to a study of graft-versus-host responses after intestinal transplantation. About the research overall: Grafts that recipients had were multivisceral, liver-intestinal, or isolated intestinal transplants. Tacrolimus plus steroids were given to all recipients for approximately 3 years, preceded by anti-thymocyte globulin induction.

Findings of the study overall: High graft-versus-host to host-versus-graft clonal ratios were seen in allografts of patients with graft-donor T cell macrochimerism.

The chain uses TRBV6-4 and TRBJ1-1; TRBD1 might be the D (5 bases). The sequenced sample was PBMCs, obtained 26 days after transplant. The receptor was isolated from a human patient who received an intestinal transplant, so some T cells may come from the graft donor. The DNA for the CDR3 is TGTGCCAGCAGTGAGGGGCGGGAAGTCACTGAAGCTTTCTTT. Translated, it gives CASSEGREVTEAFF.